The 4 T cell receptor beta chains given below trace back to one sample, sequenced in a study of T cell clonotyping in hematopoietic cell transplantation. Clones were read by immunoSEQ multiplex PCR, and TCRdb kept only the in-frame ones, dropping some. The table shows several thousand clones, with about 75% occurring only once. Source: PBMCs, taken 180 days after allogeneic stem cell transplant. These receptors came from a male patient in his thirties or forties who had an allogeneic stem cell transplant from a related donor, so the T cells may come from the graft donor. Some clones in this sample may be carry-over from other donors' samples.

The chain couples TRBV6-5 to TRBJ1-4; perhaps TRBD1 as D (5 bases). Per the germline V gene, CDR1 is MNHEY and CDR2 is SVGAGI. V lost 7 bases and J 7 bases, leaving 13 bases between the germline ends. CDR3 length equals 13 residues. As DNA, the CDR3 is TGTGCCAGCAATGGGGGGGAGGGTGAAAAACTGTTTTTT. Translated, it gives CASNGGEGEKLFF.

This chain connects TRBV7-8 to TRBJ1-5; D unresolved. CDR3 length: 15 residues. Germline loops: CDR1 SGHVS, CDR2 FQNEAQ. The V end was cut by 0 bases, the J end by 7 bases, with 13 bases between. DNA of the CDR3: TGTGCCAGCAGCTTAGCCTCCGTAGTTGGACAGCCCCAGCATTTT. Translation: CASSLASVVGQPQHF.

This CDR3 reads CASSFYRDYEQYF. The CDR3 nucleotides read TGTGCCAGCAGCTTTTATAGGGACTACGAGCAGTACTTC. This chain links TRBV7-7 with TRBJ2-7, with D unclear. This CDR3 comprises 13 residues. Trimming cost V 3 bases and J 3 bases, with 9 bases left between them. In germline, CDR1 is SSHAT, CDR2 FNYEAQ (reference sequence).

This chain links TRBV5-4 with TRBJ2-1; D might be TRBD2 (6 bases). The CDR3 is 13 residues long. CDR1 and CDR2 (germline): SGHNT, YYREEE (reference sequence). Trimming pared 3 bases from V and 5 bases from J, leaving 9 bases between. For the CDR3, the DNA is TGTGCCAGCAGCTCCGGGACTCACAATGAGCAGTTCTTC. It is translated as CASSSGTHNEQFF. The complete variable domain, with remaining parts taken from reference TRBV5-4 and TRBJ2-1, reads ETGVTQSPTHLIKTRGQQVTLRCSSQSGHNTVSWYQQALGQGPQFIFQYYREEENGRGNFPPRFSGLQFPNYSSELNVNALELDDSALYLCASSSGTHNEQFFGPGTRLTVL.